The T cell receptor beta chain under discussion was sequenced for a study of blood T cell repertoires in COVID-19. Study as a whole: Sites in the United States, Italy and Spain provided acute and convalescent COVID-19 samples. PBMCs, B-cell-depleted T cells, or T cells provided the cDNA or gDNA that made up the material.

This clone occurred once. The length of the CDR3 is 18 residues. The germline V gene encodes CDR1 SNHLY and CDR2 FYNNEI. V shed 2 bases, J shed 2 bases, and the junction held 8 bases outside the gene matches. The authors' processing: Amplification of reference gene primers provided the estimated nucleated cell counts. Clones were sequenced by immunoSEQ multiplex PCR, and TCRdb holds only the in-frame ones, with some missing. That table is the source of V, J and clone size, and D and trimming were worked out from the DNA. The profile covers about 130,000 clones, with almost 70% appearing a single time and around 2% taken by the ten largest.

This rearrangement joins TRBV2 to TRBJ2-2; 10 bases agree with TRBD2. Material for sequencing was peripheral blood. The receptor's source is a woman in her seventies with acute or convalescent COVID-19. The CDR3 loop reads CASSEWLAGVRNTGELFF. CDR3 nucleotide sequence: TGTGCCAGCAGTGAATGGCTAGCGGGGGTTCGCAACACCGGGGAGCTGTTTTTT.